This T cell receptor (beta chain) comes out of a study of blood T cell repertoires in COVID-19. Study summary: The analysed material was cDNA or gDNA that came from T cells, B-cell-depleted T cells, or PBMCs.

Assay: immunoSEQ multiplex PCR; the TCRdb copy retains only in-frame clones and omits some. The sample has 120,000 or so clones, around four fifths seen once. Trimming pared 3 bases from V and 6 bases from J, leaving 5 bases between. Germline CDR1 and CDR2: ENHRY and SYGVKD. This CDR3 comprises 11 residues. This chain connects TRBV10-3 to TRBJ1-2, with D uncertain. What was sequenced was peripheral blood. This TCR came from a man in his 60s with acute or convalescent COVID-19. Here the CDR3 reads CAISDGNGYTF. The CDR3 coding sequence is TGTGCCATCAGTGACGGGAATGGCTACACCTTC.